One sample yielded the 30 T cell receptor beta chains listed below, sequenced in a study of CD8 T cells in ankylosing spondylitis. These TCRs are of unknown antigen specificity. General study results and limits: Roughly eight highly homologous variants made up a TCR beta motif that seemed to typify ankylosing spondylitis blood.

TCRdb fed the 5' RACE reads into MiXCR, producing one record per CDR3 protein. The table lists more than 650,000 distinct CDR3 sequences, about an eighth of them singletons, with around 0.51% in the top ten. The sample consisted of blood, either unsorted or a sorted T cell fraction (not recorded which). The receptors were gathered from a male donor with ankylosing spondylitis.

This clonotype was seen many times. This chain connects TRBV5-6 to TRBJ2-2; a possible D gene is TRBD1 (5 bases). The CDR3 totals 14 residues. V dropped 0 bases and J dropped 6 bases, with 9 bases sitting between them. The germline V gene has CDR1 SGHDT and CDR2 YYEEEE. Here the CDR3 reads CASSLDPTAGELFF. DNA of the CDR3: TGTGCCAGCAGCTTGGATCCGACAGCCGGGGAGCTGTTTTTT.

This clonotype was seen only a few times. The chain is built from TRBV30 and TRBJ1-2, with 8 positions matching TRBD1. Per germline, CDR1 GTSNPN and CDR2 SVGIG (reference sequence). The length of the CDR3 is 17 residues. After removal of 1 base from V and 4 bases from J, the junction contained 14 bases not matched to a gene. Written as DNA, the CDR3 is TGTGCCTGGAGTGAAGGGTTTAGGAGACAGGGGCGCTATGGCTACACCTTC. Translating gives CAWSEGFRRQGRYGYTF.

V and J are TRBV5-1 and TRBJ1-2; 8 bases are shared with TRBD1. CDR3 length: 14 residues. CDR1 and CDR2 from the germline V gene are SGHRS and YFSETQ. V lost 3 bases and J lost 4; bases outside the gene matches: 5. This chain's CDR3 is CASSSDRAGYGYTF. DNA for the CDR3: TGCGCCAGCAGCTCGGACAGGGCAGGCTATGGCTACACCTTC.

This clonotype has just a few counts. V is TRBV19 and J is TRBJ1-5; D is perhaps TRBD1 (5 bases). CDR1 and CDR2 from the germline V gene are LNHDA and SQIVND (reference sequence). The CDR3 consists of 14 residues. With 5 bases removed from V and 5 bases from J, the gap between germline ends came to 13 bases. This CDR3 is CASSLRQKYQPQHF. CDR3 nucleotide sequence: TGTGCCAGTAGTTTACGACAGAAATATCAGCCCCAGCATTTT. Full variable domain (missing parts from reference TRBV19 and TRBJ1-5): DGGITQSPKYLFRKEGQNVTLSCEQNLNHDAMYWYRQDPGQGLRLIYYSQIVNDFQKGDIAEGYSVSREKKESFPLTVTSAQKNPTAFYLCASSLRQKYQPQHFGDGTRLSIL.

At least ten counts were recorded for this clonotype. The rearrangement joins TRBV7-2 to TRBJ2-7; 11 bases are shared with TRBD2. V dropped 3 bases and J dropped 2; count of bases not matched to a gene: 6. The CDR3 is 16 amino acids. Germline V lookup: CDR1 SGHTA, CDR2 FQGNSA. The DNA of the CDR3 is TGTGCCAGCAGCTTCGGGACTAGCGGCCCTACCTACGAGCAGTACTTC. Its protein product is CASSFGTSGPTYEQYF.

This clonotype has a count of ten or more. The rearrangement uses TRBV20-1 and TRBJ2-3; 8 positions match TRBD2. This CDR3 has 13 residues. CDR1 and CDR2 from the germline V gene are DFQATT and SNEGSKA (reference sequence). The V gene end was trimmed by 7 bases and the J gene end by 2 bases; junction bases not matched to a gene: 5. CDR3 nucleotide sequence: TGCAGTGGGGGCGGGGGGTTCACAGATACGCAGTATTTT. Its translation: CSGGGGFTDTQYF.

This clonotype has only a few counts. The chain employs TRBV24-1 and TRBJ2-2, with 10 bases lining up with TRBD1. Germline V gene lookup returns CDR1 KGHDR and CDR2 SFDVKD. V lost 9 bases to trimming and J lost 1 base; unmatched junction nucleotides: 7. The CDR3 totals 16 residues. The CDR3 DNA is TGTGCCACCGGCCCCCGGGACAGGGGGAACACCGGGGAGCTGTTTTTT. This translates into CATGPRDRGNTGELFF.

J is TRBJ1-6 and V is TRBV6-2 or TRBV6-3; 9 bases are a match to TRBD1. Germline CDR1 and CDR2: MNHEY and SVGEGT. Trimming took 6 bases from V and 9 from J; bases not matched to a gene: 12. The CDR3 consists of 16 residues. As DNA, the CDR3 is TGTGCCAGCAGCTCGTTTCGGACAGGGGCCGTTTCACCCCTCCACTTT. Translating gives CASSSFRTGAVSPLHF.

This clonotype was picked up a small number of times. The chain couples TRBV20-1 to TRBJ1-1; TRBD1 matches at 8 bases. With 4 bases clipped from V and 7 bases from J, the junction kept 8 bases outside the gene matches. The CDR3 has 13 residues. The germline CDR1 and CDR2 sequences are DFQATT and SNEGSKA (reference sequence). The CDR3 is CSATRTGTGEAFF. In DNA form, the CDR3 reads TGCAGTGCTACCAGGACAGGGACCGGTGAAGCTTTCTTT.

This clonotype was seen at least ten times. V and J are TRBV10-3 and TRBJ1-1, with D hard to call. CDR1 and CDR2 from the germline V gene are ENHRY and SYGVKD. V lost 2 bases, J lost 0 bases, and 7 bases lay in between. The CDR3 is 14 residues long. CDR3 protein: CAISEVLMNTEAFF. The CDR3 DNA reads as TGTGCCATCAGTGAGGTTCTGATGAACACTGAAGCTTTCTTT.

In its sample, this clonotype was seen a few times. The CDR3 bases are TGCGCCAGCAGCTTGGTCCCCTCAATGAACACTGAAGCTTTCTTT. It encodes CASSLVPSMNTEAFF. The chain combines TRBV5-1 with TRBJ1-1; D unresolved. The CDR3 is 15 residues long. Germline lookup yields CDR1 SGHRS and CDR2 YFSETQ. The germline V and J ends were trimmed by 0 bases and 0 bases, with 9 bases remaining between them. The full variable domain, with the rest looked up from reference TRBV5-1 and TRBJ1-1, is KAGVTQTPRYLIKTRGQQVTLSCSPISGHRSVSWYQQTPGQGLQFLFEYFSETQRNKGNFPGRFSGRQFSNSRSEMNVSTLELGDSALYLCASSLVPSMNTEAFFGQGTRLTVV.

The CDR3 DNA sequence: TGTGCCAGCAGTTACTCGATAGTTAGCACTGAAGCTTTCTTT. It encodes CASSYSIVSTEAFF. The chain recombines TRBV6-5 with TRBJ1-1; no clear D gene. This CDR3 comprises 14 residues. Germline V gene sequence: CDR1 MNHEY, CDR2 SVGAGI. The ends were cut back, 0 bases at V and 4 bases at J, with 9 bases in the middle.

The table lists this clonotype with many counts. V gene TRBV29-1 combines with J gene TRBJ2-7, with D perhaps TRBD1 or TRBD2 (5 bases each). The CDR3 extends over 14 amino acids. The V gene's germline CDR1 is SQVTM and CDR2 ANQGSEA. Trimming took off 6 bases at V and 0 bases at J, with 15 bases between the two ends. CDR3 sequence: CSVARDGRSYEQYF. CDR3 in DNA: TGCAGCGTGGCCCGGGACGGTCGCTCCTACGAGCAGTACTTC.

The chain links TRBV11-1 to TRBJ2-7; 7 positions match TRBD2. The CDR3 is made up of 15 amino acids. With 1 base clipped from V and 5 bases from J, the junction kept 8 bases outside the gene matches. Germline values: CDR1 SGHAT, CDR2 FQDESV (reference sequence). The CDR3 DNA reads TGTGCCAGCAGCTTAGGGGCGGGAGAGGTCAACGAGCAGTACTTC. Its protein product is CASSLGAGEVNEQYF.

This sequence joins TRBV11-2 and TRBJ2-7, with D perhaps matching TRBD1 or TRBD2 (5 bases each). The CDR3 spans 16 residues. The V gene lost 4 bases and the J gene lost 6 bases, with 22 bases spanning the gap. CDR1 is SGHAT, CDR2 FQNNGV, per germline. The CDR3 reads CASSSVRGPQRGEQYF. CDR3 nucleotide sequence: TGTGCCAGCAGCTCCGTTCGCGGGCCACAAAGGGGCGAGCAGTACTTC.

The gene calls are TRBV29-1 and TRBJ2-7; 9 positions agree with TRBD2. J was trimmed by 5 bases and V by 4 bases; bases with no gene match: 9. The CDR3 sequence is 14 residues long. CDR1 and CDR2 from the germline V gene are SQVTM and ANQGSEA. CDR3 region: CSVASLAGRHEQYF. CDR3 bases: TGCAGCGTTGCGTCTCTAGCGGGAAGGCACGAGCAGTACTTC.

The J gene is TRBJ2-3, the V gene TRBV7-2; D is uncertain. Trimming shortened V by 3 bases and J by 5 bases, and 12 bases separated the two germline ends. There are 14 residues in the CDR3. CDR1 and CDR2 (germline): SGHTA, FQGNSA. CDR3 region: CASSFRSTVDTQYF. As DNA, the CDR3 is TGTGCCAGCAGCTTCCGCAGTACTGTAGATACGCAGTATTTT.

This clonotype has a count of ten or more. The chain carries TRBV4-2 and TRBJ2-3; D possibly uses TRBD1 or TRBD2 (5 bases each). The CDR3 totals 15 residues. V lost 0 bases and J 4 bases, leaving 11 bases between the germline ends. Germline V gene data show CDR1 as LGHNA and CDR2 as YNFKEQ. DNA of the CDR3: TGTGCCAGCAGCCAAGATCCCCAGGGAGCAGATACGCAGTATTTT. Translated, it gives CASSQDPQGADTQYF.

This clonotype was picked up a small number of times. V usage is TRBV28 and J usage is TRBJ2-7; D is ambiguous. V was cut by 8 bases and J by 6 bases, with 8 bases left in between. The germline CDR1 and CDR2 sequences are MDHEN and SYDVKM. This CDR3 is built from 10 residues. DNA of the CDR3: TGTGCCAGCTCCCTAACCGAGCAGTACTTC. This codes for CASSLTEQYF.

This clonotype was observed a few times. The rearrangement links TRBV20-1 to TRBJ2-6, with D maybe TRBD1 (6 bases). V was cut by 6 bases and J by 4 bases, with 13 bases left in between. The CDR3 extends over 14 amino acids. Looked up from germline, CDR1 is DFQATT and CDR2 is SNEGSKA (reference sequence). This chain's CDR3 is CSAGLGAGANVLTF. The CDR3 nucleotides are TGCAGTGCCGGCCTGGGGGCGGGGGCCAACGTCCTGACTTTC.

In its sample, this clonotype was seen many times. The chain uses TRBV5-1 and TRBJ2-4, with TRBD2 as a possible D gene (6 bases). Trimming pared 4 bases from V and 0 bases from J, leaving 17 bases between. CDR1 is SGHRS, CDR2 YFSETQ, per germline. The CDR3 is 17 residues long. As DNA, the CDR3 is TGCGCCAGCAGCCCTGGACTAAGAACGGGAGCCAAAAACATTCAGTACTTC. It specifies CASSPGLRTGAKNIQYF.

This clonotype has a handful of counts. CDR3 in amino acids: CAIAPGQYEKLFF. The CDR3 DNA is TGTGCCATCGCTCCGGGACAGTATGAAAAACTGTTTTTT. The chain carries TRBV10-3 and TRBJ1-4; 7 bases line up with TRBD1. V shed 8 bases and J 6 bases; nucleotides not matched to a gene: 6. Germline CDR1 ENHRY, CDR2 SYGVKD. The CDR3 runs 13 residues.

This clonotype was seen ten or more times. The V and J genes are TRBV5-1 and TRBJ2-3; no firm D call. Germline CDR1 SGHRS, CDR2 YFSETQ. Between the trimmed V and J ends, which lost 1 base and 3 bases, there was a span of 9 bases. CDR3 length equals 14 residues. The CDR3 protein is CASSLSLSTDTQYF. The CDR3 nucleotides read TGCGCCAGCAGCTTGTCCTTGAGTACAGATACGCAGTATTTT.

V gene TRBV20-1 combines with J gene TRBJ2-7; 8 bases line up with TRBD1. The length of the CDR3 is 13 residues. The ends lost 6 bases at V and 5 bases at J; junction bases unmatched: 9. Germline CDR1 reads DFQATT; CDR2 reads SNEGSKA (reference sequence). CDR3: CSANVDRANEQYF. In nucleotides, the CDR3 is TGCAGTGCGAATGTGGACAGGGCGAACGAGCAGTACTTC.

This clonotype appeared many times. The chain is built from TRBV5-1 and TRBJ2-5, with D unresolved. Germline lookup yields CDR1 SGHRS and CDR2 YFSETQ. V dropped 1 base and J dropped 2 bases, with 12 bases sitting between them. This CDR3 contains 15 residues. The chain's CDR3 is CASSLYSGEQETQYF. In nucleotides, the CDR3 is TGCGCCAGCAGCTTGTATTCCGGAGAACAAGAGACCCAGTACTTC.

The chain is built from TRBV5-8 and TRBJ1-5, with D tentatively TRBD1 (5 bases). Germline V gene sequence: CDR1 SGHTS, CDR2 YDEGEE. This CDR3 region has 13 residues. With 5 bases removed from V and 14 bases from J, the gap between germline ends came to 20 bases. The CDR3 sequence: CASRSQLVGAEHF. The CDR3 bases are TGTGCCAGCAGGTCACAACTCGTTGGGGCGGAGCATTTT.

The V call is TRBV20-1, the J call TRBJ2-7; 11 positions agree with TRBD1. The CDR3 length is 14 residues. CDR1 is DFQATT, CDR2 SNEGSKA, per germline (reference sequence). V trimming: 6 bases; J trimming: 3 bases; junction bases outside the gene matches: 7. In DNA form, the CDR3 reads TGCAGTGCAGAAGGGACAGGGGGACTCTACGAGCAGTACTTC. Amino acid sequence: CSAEGTGGLYEQYF.

The CDR3 DNA follows: TGTGCCAGCAGCGCTACTAGGACTAGCACAGATACGCAGTATTTT. Translated, it gives CASSATRTSTDTQYF. The genes are TRBV9 and TRBJ2-3; weak D call: TRBD2 (5 bases). The CDR3 runs to 15 residues. Germline values: CDR1 SGDLS, CDR2 YYNGEE. V gave up 3 bases and J gave up 0 bases, with 11 bases separating them.

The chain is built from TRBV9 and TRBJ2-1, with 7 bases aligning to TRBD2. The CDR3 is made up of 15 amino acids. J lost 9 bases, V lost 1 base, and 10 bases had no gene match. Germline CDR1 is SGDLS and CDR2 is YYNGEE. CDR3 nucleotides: TGTGCCAGCAGCGTACTGCCGGGAGGTGATGGTGAGCAGTTCTTC. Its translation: CASSVLPGGDGEQFF.

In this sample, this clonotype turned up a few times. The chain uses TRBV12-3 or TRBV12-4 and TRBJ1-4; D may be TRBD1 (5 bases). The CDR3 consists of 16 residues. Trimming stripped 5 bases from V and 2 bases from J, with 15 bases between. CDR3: CASSNAFWGTNEKLFF. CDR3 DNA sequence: TGTGCCAGCAGTAACGCCTTCTGGGGGACTAATGAAAAACTGTTTTTT.